This T cell receptor beta chain was captured by sequencing in a study of graft-versus-host responses after intestinal transplantation (dated by TCRdb to the early 2020s). About the study as a whole: The transplants that recipients got were multivisceral, liver-intestinal, or isolated intestinal. Every recipient was given anti-thymocyte globulin induction, followed by around three years of maintenance tacrolimus and steroids. Bulk TCR-beta CDR3 sequencing was used to track graft-versus-host and host-versus-graft alloreactive T cell clones in the graft, circulation and bone marrow after intestinal transplantation. Alloreactive clones were identified by sequencing pre-transplant mixed lymphocyte reaction products and comparing these products with unstimulated pre-transplant donor and recipient T cells. Of the 20 to 25 intestinal transplant recipients enrolled in the cohort, one of whom was a retransplant, a few patients without pretransplant specimens were excluded. Donor T cell macrochimerism was defined as a peak of at least 4% donor T cells among recipient peripheral blood mononuclear cells. Samples from a few later patients were sequenced in-house on an Illumina MiSeq with MiXCR processing rather than by the commercial service.

Preparation of the library involved the immunoSEQ multiplex PCR assay. For most patients, genomic DNA was isolated with the Qiagen DNeasy Blood and Tissue Kit and sent frozen to Adaptive Biotechnologies for TCR sequencing. Adaptive Biotechnologies carried out high-throughput TCR-beta CDR3 sequencing of genomic DNA for most patients. Regarding the original processing steps: TCR sequencing data for roughly 20 patients were retrieved from Adaptive's ImmunoSEQ software; a few other patients were processed with MiXCR and VDJtools. To correct CD4 versus CD8 sorting errors, sequences present in both subsets at a frequency ratio below 5:1 were removed. Because the origin of CDR3 nucleotide sequences shared between donor and recipient could not be assigned, those sequences were removed. At least 2-fold expansion over unstimulated cells and a minimum CFSE-low frequency of 0.002% (template counts) or 0.001% (read counts) were required for clones to be classified as alloreactive. Clones detected in sequenced pre-transplant spleen, lymph node, or MLR CFSE-low populations of the donor or recipient were defined as mappable. The cumulative frequency of alloreactive clones was calculated as a percentage of all sequences, weighted by copy number. TCRdb retrieved this table from immuneACCESS and kept in-frame rearrangements only. Not all clones are present; in checked studies, unresolved V genes account for under half, and no reason is known for the remainder. V and J calls plus clone size are reproduced from that table; the DNA served to infer D and trimming. This sample holds around 100,000 clones; 85% to 95% were observed only once. The top ten constitute 1.2% of the sample.

Counted from cysteine to phenylalanine, this CDR3 has 14 amino acids. Of the read, only the CDR3 DNA is kept; its 42 bases are in frame from base 1. The germline V and J ends show losses of 3 bases and 2 bases respectively, and no gene match explains 4 bases of the junction. CDR1 and CDR2 are drawn from the germline V gene: SGHRS, YFSETQ. Concerning this clone itself: Its target antigen remains unknown. Base-call qualities are not available, and no considerably larger clone is one nucleotide away.

The label giving this sample's time point can be read as: cells obtained before transplantation from donor or recipient. CD3+CD4+ and CD3+CD8+ populations were FACS-sorted from unstimulated pre-transplant donor and recipient cells taken from spleen or lymph nodes. Beyond this particular receptor, the publication reports: Patients with donor T cell macrochimerism had high GvH to HvG T cell clonal ratios in their allografts. The relatively low number and heterogeneity of intestinal transplant patients limited the conclusions. Early after transplant, peak levels of circulating GvH clones were associated with declines in HvG clones. GvH clones were detected in recipient bone marrow, and some of these GvH clones were observed earlier in ileal mucosa or blood, consistent with an intestinal mucosal origin.

The receptor was derived from a human donor who was the organ donor for an intestinal transplant. The V and J genes are TRBV5-1 and TRBJ2-7; TRBD1 fits 8 bases in the junction. This specimen was unstimulated CD8+ T cells sorted from spleen or lymph node cells, taken before transplant. CDR3 reads: CASSYGTGTYEQYF. The DNA reads TGCGCCAGCAGCTACGGGACAGGCACCTACGAGCAGTACTTC.